A single sample is the source of the 26 T cell receptor beta chains below, sequenced in a study of cytomegalovirus exposure and HLA in healthy donors. Method: immunoSEQ multiplex PCR; TCRdb's copy keeps in-frame clones and lacks some. The data hold about 130,000 clones, with 85% to 90% observed a single time. The material sequenced was PBMCs. The receptors were gathered from a woman aged 25 to 39 in good health and CMV-seropositive.

The chain combines TRBV5-6 with TRBJ1-6, with a tentative D call TRBD1 (5 bases). CDR1 SGHDT and CDR2 YYEEEE come from the germline V gene. The CDR3 extends over 16 amino acids. The V end lost 0 bases, the J end lost 5 bases, and 12 bases lay between the germline ends. The CDR3 DNA follows: TGTGCCAGCAGCTTGGCCGGGCGGGGGGATAATTCACCCCTCCACTTT. This sequence encodes CASSLAGRGDNSPLHF.

This rearrangement joins TRBV15 to TRBJ2-2; no clear D gene. CDR1 LNHNV and CDR2 YYDKDF come from the germline V gene (reference sequence). V dropped 0 bases and J dropped 6 bases, with 5 bases sitting between them. The CDR3 is made up of 13 amino acids. The CDR3 loop reads CATSRDQSGELFF. The CDR3 DNA follows: TGTGCCACCAGCAGAGACCAGTCCGGGGAGCTGTTTTTT.

This chain joins TRBV28 and TRBJ2-7; 7 bases are a match to TRBD1. Germline trimming cut 5 bases from V and 3 bases from J; bases unmatched to any gene: 7. CDR1 and CDR2 (germline): MDHEN, SYDVKM. The CDR3 is 14 amino acids. CDR3 nucleotide sequence: TGTGCCAGCAGTAGAGGGGACAGATACTACGAGCAGTACTTC. Its protein product is CASSRGDRYYEQYF.

The chain links TRBV7-8 to TRBJ1-4, with 11 bases that match TRBD1. Germline-derived CDR1 and CDR2 are SGHVS and FQNEAQ. The length of the CDR3 is 16 residues. Trimming took 5 bases from V and 12 from J; bases not matched to a gene: 14. In nucleotides, the CDR3 is TGTGCCAGCAGCCAGCGATCCGGGACAGGGGGGAGAGAACTGTTTTTT. Translation gives CASSQRSGTGGRELFF.

This chain connects TRBV7-7 to TRBJ2-2, with 8 bases fitting TRBD2. There are 17 residues in the CDR3. V lost 5 bases, J lost 5 bases, and 13 bases stayed unmatched. CDR1 is SSHAT and CDR2 is FNYEAQ in the germline V gene (reference sequence). In nucleotides, the CDR3 is TGTGCCAGCAGCCACAATCTGGCTAGCGGGCGTACCGGGGAGCTGTTTTTT. Residues: CASSHNLASGRTGELFF.

V and J are TRBV5-6 and TRBJ2-3, with 7 bases identical to TRBD1. The V gene end was trimmed by 0 bases and the J gene end by 2 bases; junction bases not matched to a gene: 6. Per germline, CDR1 SGHDT and CDR2 YYEEEE. The CDR3 contains 16 residues. In DNA, the CDR3 is TGTGCCAGCAGCTTGGTTTGGGGACAGAACACAGATACGCAGTATTTT. This translates into CASSLVWGQNTDTQYF. Together with reference TRBV5-6 and TRBJ2-3, the CDR3 gives the full variable domain: DAGVTQSPTHLIKTRGQQVTLRCSPKSGHDTVSWYQQALGQGPQFIFQYYEEEERQRGNFPDRFSGHQFPNYSSELNVNALLLGDSALYLCASSLVWGQNTDTQYFGPGTRLTVL.

The rearrangement uses TRBV6-5 and TRBJ1-2; D is possibly TRBD1 (6 bases). Per germline, CDR1 MNHEY and CDR2 SVGAGI. CDR3 length: 13 amino acids. Trimming took off 6 bases at V and 4 bases at J, with 12 bases between the two ends. The CDR3 loop reads CASRDGQSYGYTF. As DNA, the CDR3 is TGTGCCAGCAGGGATGGACAGAGCTATGGCTACACCTTC.

The genes are TRBV13 and TRBJ2-7, with 14 bases lining up with TRBD2. CDR3 length: 15 amino acids. Losses at the gene ends were 4 bases for V and 6 bases for J; bases not matched to a gene: 5. The germline V gene has CDR1 PRHDT and CDR2 FYEKMQ (reference sequence). CDR3 in amino acids: CASSSGLAGEIEQYF. CDR3 nucleotide sequence: TGTGCCAGCAGCTCGGGACTAGCGGGGGAAATCGAGCAGTACTTC. Full variable domain (missing parts from reference TRBV13 and TRBJ2-7): AAGVIQSPRHLIKEKRETATLKCYPIPRHDTVYWYQQGPGQDPQFLISFYEKMQSDKGSIPDRFSAQQFSDYHSELNMSSLELGDSALYFCASSSGLAGEIEQYFGPGTRLTVT.

The genes are TRBV15 and TRBJ2-7, with D perhaps TRBD2 (6 bases). This CDR3 contains 14 residues. CDR1 and CDR2 from the germline V gene are LNHNV and YYDKDF (reference sequence). V lost 0 bases, J lost 6 bases, and 12 bases lay in between. CDR3 residues: CATSRDPTRTEQYF. The CDR3, as DNA: TGTGCCACCAGCAGAGATCCGACTAGAACCGAGCAGTACTTC.

V and J are TRBV10-3 and TRBJ2-1; 9 nucleotides match TRBD2. The CDR3 has 14 residues. V was clipped by 8 bases and J by 7 bases; unmatched bases: 9. CDR1 and CDR2 (germline): ENHRY, SYGVKD. CDR3 coding DNA: TGTGCCATCGGGAGACTAGCGGAGGGGAATGAGCAGTTCTTC. This codes for CAIGRLAEGNEQFF.

The table lists this clone with a count of one. Other DNA sequences in this specimen translate into the identical CDR3. The V call is TRBV5-1, the J call TRBJ2-1, with 8 bases lining up with TRBD2. The CDR3 sequence is 14 residues long. The junction had 2 bases not matched to a gene; V was cut back by 1 base and J by 5 bases. Germline CDR1 is SGHRS and CDR2 is YFSETQ. DNA for the CDR3: TGCGCCAGCAGCTTGTTCGGGGGGGACAATGAGCAGTTCTTC. Translating it yields CASSLFGGDNEQFF.

V is TRBV7-2 and J is TRBJ1-5; a weak D match, TRBD1 (6 bases). Trimming cost V 3 bases and J 4 bases, with 7 bases left between them. Looked up from germline, CDR1 is SGHTA and CDR2 is FQGNSA. This CDR3 is built from 13 residues. The CDR3 DNA reads as TGTGCCAGCAGCTTCCAGGGGAATCAGCCCCAGCATTTT. Translated, it gives CASSFQGNQPQHF.

The chain employs TRBV11-3 and TRBJ2-1, with D tentatively TRBD1 (5 bases). Trimming stripped 1 base from V and 3 bases from J, with 10 bases between. CDR1 and CDR2 from the germline V gene are SGHNT and YENEEA. The CDR3 is 15 residues long. The CDR3 bases are TGTGCCAGCAGCTTAGGGGGCGAAATCTACAATGAGCAGTTCTTC. Translation gives CASSLGGEIYNEQFF.

The CDR3 spells CASSLNRFWGRNYGYTF. CDR3 DNA sequence: TGCGCCAGCAGCTTGAACAGGTTTTGGGGGCGGAACTATGGCTACACCTTC. This chain joins TRBV5-1 and TRBJ1-2, with D tentatively TRBD1 (6 bases). Trimming stripped 1 base from V and 2 bases from J, with 18 bases between. The germline CDR1 and CDR2 sequences are SGHRS and YFSETQ. CDR3 size: 17 residues.

In nucleotides, the CDR3 is TGTGCCAGCAGCTCCCCGGCACTAGCGGGGGGGGTTAGGGATGAGCAGTTCTTC. This gives the protein CASSSPALAGGVRDEQFF. The V gene is TRBV7-2, the J gene TRBJ2-1, with TRBD2 matching 13 bases. Per germline, CDR1 SGHTA and CDR2 FQGNSA. Trimming took 4 bases from V and 8 from J; bases not matched to a gene: 14. CDR3 length: 18 amino acids.

V and J are TRBV28 and TRBJ2-7; a weak D match, TRBD1 (6 bases). V lost 5 bases and J 5 bases, leaving 19 bases between the germline ends. The CDR3 is made up of 15 amino acids. The V gene's germline CDR1 is MDHEN and CDR2 SYDVKM. The CDR3 DNA reads as TGTGCCAGCAGTCCTGAGGACAGAGTTGTGAACGAGCAGTACTTC. Protein product: CASSPEDRVVNEQYF.

V and J are TRBV5-1 and TRBJ2-2; possibly TRBD2 for D (6 bases). The germline CDR1 and CDR2 sequences are SGHRS and YFSETQ. V gave up 4 bases and J gave up 6 bases, with 22 bases separating them. This CDR3 has 17 residues. CDR3 protein: CASSPLWSGPRAGELFF. For the CDR3, the DNA is TGCGCCAGCAGCCCCCTGTGGAGCGGGCCCCGTGCCGGGGAGCTGTTTTTT.

The rearrangement links TRBV5-1 to TRBJ2-2, with D possibly matching TRBD1 (6 bases). The CDR3 is 15 residues long. The germline CDR1 and CDR2 sequences are SGHRS and YFSETQ. Trimming shortened V by 3 bases and J by 5 bases, and 14 bases separated the two germline ends. CDR3 residues: CASSSHEGETGELFF. DNA of the CDR3: TGCGCCAGCAGCTCCCACGAGGGGGAAACCGGGGAGCTGTTTTTT. Full variable domain (outside the CDR3, taken from reference TRBV5-1 and TRBJ2-2): KAGVTQTPRYLIKTRGQQVTLSCSPISGHRSVSWYQQTPGQGLQFLFEYFSETQRNKGNFPGRFSGRQFSNSRSEMNVSTLELGDSALYLCASSSHEGETGELFFGEGSRLTVL.

This chain connects TRBV7-2 to TRBJ2-7; 7 nucleotides agree with TRBD2. Germline values: CDR1 SGHTA, CDR2 FQGNSA. After removal of 3 bases from V and 6 bases from J, the junction contained 11 bases not matched to a gene. The CDR3 consists of 15 residues. The CDR3 DNA follows: TGTGCCAGCAGCTTCGGGACTACCCTCCTACGCGAGCAGTACTTC. Protein sequence: CASSFGTTLLREQYF.

This clone was recorded once. This chain connects TRBV7-8 to TRBJ1-5; D gene uncertain. V gave up 5 bases and J gave up 2 bases, with 16 bases separating them. CDR3 length: 16 amino acids. Germline V lookup: CDR1 SGHVS, CDR2 FQNEAQ. The DNA of the CDR3 is TGTGCCAGCAGCCCGGGTCGGGGAAGGGGCAATCAGCCCCAGCATTTT. Translated, it gives CASSPGRGRGNQPQHF.

The count of this clone is one. The CDR3 protein is CASSLGVANEKLFF. CDR3 nucleotides: TGTGCCAGCAGCTTAGGGGTGGCTAATGAAAAACTGTTTTTT. V and J are TRBV5-6 and TRBJ1-4; a weak D match, TRBD1 (5 bases). CDR1 is SGHDT, CDR2 YYEEEE, per germline. CDR3 length: 14 residues. V lost 2 bases to trimming and J lost 3 bases, with 8 bases between them.

The V call is TRBV15, the J call TRBJ1-1; D may be TRBD1 (6 bases). This CDR3 comprises 14 residues. Germline CDR1 and CDR2: LNHNV and YYDKDF (reference sequence). Deletions cut 3 bases from V and 5 bases from J, with 13 bases between. This CDR3 reads CATSRSGEGTEAFF. The CDR3 DNA sequence: TGTGCCACCAGCAGGTCAGGGGAGGGTACTGAAGCTTTCTTT. The entire variable domain, with the rest obtained from reference TRBV15 and TRBJ1-1, is as follows: DAMVIQNPRYQVTQFGKPVTLSCSQTLNHNVMYWYQQKSSQAPKLLFHYYDKDFNNEADTPDNFQSRRPNTSFCFLDIRSPGLGDTAMYLCATSRSGEGTEAFFGQGTRLTVV.

There are a few counts of this clone. V and J are TRBV2 and TRBJ1-1; TRBD1 might be the D (5 bases). Germline V gives CDR1 SNHLY, CDR2 FYNNEI. The CDR3 has 10 residues. V was pared by 4 bases and J by 8 bases, with 5 bases between. The CDR3 region is CASSGGEAFF. The CDR3 DNA reads TGTGCCAGCAGTGGGGGCGAAGCTTTCTTT.

This chain connects TRBV11-2 to TRBJ1-1; D may be TRBD1 (5 bases). CDR1 and CDR2 (germline): SGHAT, FQNNGV. Trimming left V 5 bases short and J 6 bases short, with 13 bases between. This CDR3 is built from 13 residues. CDR3: CASSKGVGSEAFF. The CDR3 DNA follows: TGTGCCAGCAGCAAAGGGGTTGGTTCTGAAGCTTTCTTT.

The chain is built from TRBV7-8 and TRBJ1-6; D perhaps matches TRBD1 (5 bases). V gave up 3 bases and J gave up 7 bases, with 7 bases separating them. CDR3 size: 13 residues. Germline-derived CDR1 and CDR2 are SGHVS and FQNEAQ. The CDR3 is CASSLPGNSPLHF. The CDR3 nucleotides read TGTGCCAGCAGCTTGCCAGGGAATTCACCCCTCCACTTT.

The chain has TRBV14 and TRBJ2-2, with a tentative D call TRBD2 (6 bases). This CDR3 is built from 16 residues. The V and J ends lost 0 bases and 7 bases respectively, with 15 bases between them. Germline V CDR1 and CDR2: SGHDN, FVKESK. CDR3 sequence reads: CASSQDTGVRFGELFF. The DNA of the CDR3 is TGTGCCAGCAGCCAAGACACGGGAGTAAGGTTCGGGGAGCTGTTTTTT.